This T cell receptor (beta chain) was captured by sequencing in a study of cytomegalovirus exposure and HLA in healthy donors. Using immunoSEQ multiplex PCR, the repertoire was profiled, and TCRdb retains in-frame clones only, with some absent. The table records 200,000 or so clones, almost 90% of them present only once. This clone has only one observation. The TCR sequence derives from a woman younger than 35 in good health and CMV-seronegative. The source material was PBMCs.

The CDR3 sequence: CASSRSGTSYNEQFF. CDR3 nucleotides: TGTGCCAGCAGCCGGAGCGGGACGTCCTACAATGAGCAGTTCTTC. The V gene is TRBV7-8, the J gene TRBJ2-1, with TRBD2 identical over 7 bases. The V gene end was trimmed by 5 bases and the J gene end by 1 base; junction bases not matched to a gene: 5. The germline V gene has CDR1 SGHVS and CDR2 FQNEAQ. The CDR3 is 15 residues long.